These 13 T cell receptor beta chains originate from one sample sequenced in a study of blood T cell repertoires in COVID-19. Measured with immunoSEQ multiplex PCR; TCRdb has only the in-frame clones, and not every one. This sample yields 130,000 to 150,000 clones, of which 80% to 85% are seen a single time; 35% to 40% belongs to the top ten. Sequenced input: peripheral blood. The receptors were gathered from a human donor in a cohort sampled during active COVID-19.

Remarks on this clone: Other DNA variants within this sample encode the same CDR3. The V call is TRBV7-2, the J call TRBJ2-5; D is unclear. V lost 1 base to trimming and J lost 2 bases, with 5 bases between them. The CDR3 runs to 13 residues. CDR1 is SGHTA, CDR2 FQGNSA, per germline. CDR3 in amino acids: CASSLGQQETQYF. For the CDR3, the DNA is TGTGCCAGCAGCTTAGGGCAGCAAGAGACCCAGTACTTC.

This rearrangement joins TRBV25-1 to TRBJ1-2, with 11 bases lining up with TRBD1. V was pared by 4 bases and J by 4 bases, with 2 bases of the junction left unmatched. The germline V gene encodes CDR1 MGHDK and CDR2 SYGVNS. This CDR3 spans 14 amino acids. Written as DNA, the CDR3 is TGTGCCAGCAGTGGGGGACAGGGGGTCTATGGCTACACCTTC. Its translation: CASSGGQGVYGYTF.

V and J are TRBV6-5 and TRBJ2-1, with 9 bases matching TRBD1. The CDR3 covers 14 residues. Germline V gives CDR1 MNHEY, CDR2 SVGAGI. Trimming removed 6 bases from V and 8 bases from J; junction bases left unmatched: 8. This chain's CDR3 is CASRAYDRGDEQFF. The CDR3 bases are TGTGCCAGCAGGGCGTACGACAGGGGGGATGAGCAGTTCTTC.

Only a few counts were recorded for this clone. This sequence joins TRBV6-5 and TRBJ2-6; a possible D gene is TRBD2 (6 bases). The CDR3 consists of 15 residues. V lost 1 base and J lost 4, with 8 bases in between. Germline loops: CDR1 MNHEY, CDR2 SVGAGI. The CDR3 reads CASSYYGSGANVLTF. DNA for the CDR3: TGTGCCAGCAGTTACTACGGGAGCGGGGCCAACGTCCTGACTTTC.

V gene TRBV29-1 combines with J gene TRBJ1-2; TRBD1 agrees at 7 bases. The V and J ends lost 2 bases and 8 bases, in that order; junction bases with no gene match: 8. The CDR3 spans 13 residues. Per the germline V gene, CDR1 is SQVTM and CDR2 is ANQGSEA. In DNA form, the CDR3 reads TGCAGCGTTGAAAGGGGGCCATTCGAGGGCTACACCTTC. It specifies CSVERGPFEGYTF.

The chain carries TRBV2 and TRBJ2-1, with D uncertain. This CDR3 comprises 13 residues. Germline V gene lookup returns CDR1 SNHLY and CDR2 FYNNEI. Trimming left V 6 bases short and J 5 bases short, with 11 bases between. CDR3 sequence: CASSLAENNEQFF. The CDR3 DNA reads TGTGCCAGCAGCCTGGCGGAGAACAATGAGCAGTTCTTC.

A single count supports this clone. The chain couples TRBV18 to TRBJ1-1; D gene ambiguous. CDR1 and CDR2 (germline): KGHSH, LQKENI. Deletions cut 4 bases from V and 5 bases from J, with 11 bases between. There are 13 residues in the CDR3. The CDR3 spells CASSLAAGTEAFF. Written as DNA, the CDR3 is TGTGCCAGCTCACTGGCAGCCGGGACTGAAGCTTTCTTT.

The rearrangement uses TRBV6-6 and TRBJ1-4, with 7 bases aligning to TRBD1. The CDR3 consists of 16 residues. V was clipped by 4 bases and J by 4 bases; unmatched bases: 9. CDR1 and CDR2 from the germline V gene are MNHNY and SVGAGI (reference sequence). CDR3 DNA sequence: TGTGCCAGCAGTTCCCATTCGGGACAGTTTAATGAAAAACTGTTTTTT. This encodes CASSSHSGQFNEKLFF.

This sequence joins TRBV5-1 and TRBJ2-7; D is possibly TRBD2 (6 bases). With 6 bases removed from V and 6 bases from J, the gap between germline ends came to 19 bases. CDR3 length: 14 residues. Germline CDR1 SGHRS, CDR2 YFSETQ. The CDR3 sequence is CASTLGEVLGEQYF. CDR3 in DNA: TGCGCCAGCACCCTGGGGGAGGTACTTGGCGAGCAGTACTTC.

This sequence joins TRBV4-3 and TRBJ1-2, with D possibly being TRBD1 (6 bases). Per the germline V gene, CDR1 is LGHNA and CDR2 is YSLEER. The ends were cut back, 4 bases at V and 1 base at J, with 10 bases in the middle. The CDR3 is made up of 14 amino acids. CDR3: CASSRDTNNYGYTF. As DNA, the CDR3 is TGCGCCAGCAGCCGGGACACCAATAACTATGGCTACACCTTC.

V gene TRBV4-3 combines with J gene TRBJ2-5; 9 bases are a match to TRBD1. The CDR3 length is 16 residues. Germline V lookup: CDR1 LGHNA, CDR2 YSLEER. Trimming removed 1 base from V and 5 bases from J; junction bases left unmatched: 8. The CDR3 sequence is CASSQGQGVGGETQYF. The CDR3 DNA sequence: TGCGCCAGCAGCCAAGGACAGGGGGTGGGTGGGGAGACCCAGTACTTC.

The V call is TRBV2, the J call TRBJ1-2; D ambiguous. This CDR3 has 13 amino acids. The V end lost 0 bases, the J end lost 3 bases, and 5 bases lay between the germline ends. Germline CDR1 is SNHLY and CDR2 is FYNNEI. DNA of the CDR3: TGTGCCAGCAGTGAAGCGCGGGACTATGGCTACACCTTC. Its translation: CASSEARDYGYTF.

The gene calls are TRBV6-1 and TRBJ1-2; no definite D call. Germline CDR1 and CDR2: MNHNS and SASEGT. The CDR3 is 13 amino acids. Trimming took 2 bases from V and 4 from J, leaving 8 bases between them. Here the CDR3 reads CASSENSPYGYTF. CDR3 DNA: TGTGCCAGCAGTGAAAACAGCCCCTATGGCTACACCTTC.